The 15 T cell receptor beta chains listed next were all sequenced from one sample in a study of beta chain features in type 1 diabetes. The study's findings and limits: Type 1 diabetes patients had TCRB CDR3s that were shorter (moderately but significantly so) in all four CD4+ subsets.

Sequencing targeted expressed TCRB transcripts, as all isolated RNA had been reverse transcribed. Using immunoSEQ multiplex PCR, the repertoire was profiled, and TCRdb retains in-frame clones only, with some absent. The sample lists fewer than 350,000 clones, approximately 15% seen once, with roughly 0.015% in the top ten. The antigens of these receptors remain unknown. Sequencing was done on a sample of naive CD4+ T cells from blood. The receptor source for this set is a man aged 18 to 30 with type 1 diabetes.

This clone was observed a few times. This CDR3 is CASSPRSGRTYNEQFF. The CDR3 region has the DNA TGTGCCAGCTCACCCCGTAGCGGGAGGACCTACAATGAGCAGTTCTTC. The genes are TRBV18 and TRBJ2-1; TRBD2 agrees at 10 bases. This CDR3 has 16 residues. Germline V gene lookup returns CDR1 KGHSH and CDR2 LQKENI. With V trimmed by 3 bases and J by 2 bases, 4 bases remained unmatched.

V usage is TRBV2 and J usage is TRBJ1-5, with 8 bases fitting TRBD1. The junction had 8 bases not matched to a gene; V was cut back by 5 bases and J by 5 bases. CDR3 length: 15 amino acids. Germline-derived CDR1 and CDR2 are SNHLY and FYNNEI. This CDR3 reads CASSPRTGPDQPQHF. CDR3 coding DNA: TGTGCCAGCAGTCCTCGGACAGGGCCGGATCAGCCCCAGCATTTT.

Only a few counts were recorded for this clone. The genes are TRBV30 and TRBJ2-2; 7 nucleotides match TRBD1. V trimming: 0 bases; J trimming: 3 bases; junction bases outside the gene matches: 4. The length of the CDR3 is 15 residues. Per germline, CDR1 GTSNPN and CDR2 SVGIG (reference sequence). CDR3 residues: CAWSVRGPYTGELFF. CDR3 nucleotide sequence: TGTGCCTGGAGTGTAAGGGGGCCCTACACCGGGGAGCTGTTTTTT. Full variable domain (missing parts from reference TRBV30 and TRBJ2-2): SQTIHQWPATLVQPVGSPLSLECTVEGTSNPNLYWYRQAAGRGLQLLFYSVGIGQISSEVPQNLSASRPQDRQFILSSKKLLLSDSGFYLCAWSVRGPYTGELFFGEGSRLTVL.

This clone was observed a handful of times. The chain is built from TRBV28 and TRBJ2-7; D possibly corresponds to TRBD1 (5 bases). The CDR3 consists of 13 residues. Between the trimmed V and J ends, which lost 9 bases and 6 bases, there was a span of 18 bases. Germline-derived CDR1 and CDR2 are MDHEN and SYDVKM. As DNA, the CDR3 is TGTGCCAGTGAGTTCCAGGGTTCTGTCGAGCAGTACTTC. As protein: CASEFQGSVEQYF.

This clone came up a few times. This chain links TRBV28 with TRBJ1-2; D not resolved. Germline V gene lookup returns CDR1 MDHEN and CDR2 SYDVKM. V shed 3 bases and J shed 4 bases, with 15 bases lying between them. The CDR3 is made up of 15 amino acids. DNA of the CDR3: TGTGCCAGCAGTTTCGGAGGGTCCACAACCTATGGCTACACCTTC. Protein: CASSFGGSTTYGYTF.

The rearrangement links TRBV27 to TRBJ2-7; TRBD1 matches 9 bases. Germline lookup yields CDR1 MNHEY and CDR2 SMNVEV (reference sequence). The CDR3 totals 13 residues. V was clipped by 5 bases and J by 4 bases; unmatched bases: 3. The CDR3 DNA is TGTGCCAGCAGTATGGACAGGGGATACGAGCAGTACTTC. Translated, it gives CASSMDRGYEQYF.

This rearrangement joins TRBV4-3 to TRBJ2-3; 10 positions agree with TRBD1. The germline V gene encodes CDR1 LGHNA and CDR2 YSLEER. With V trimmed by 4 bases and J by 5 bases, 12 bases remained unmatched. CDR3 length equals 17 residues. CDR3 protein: CASSLDRRDRGRDTQYF. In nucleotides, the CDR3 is TGCGCCAGCAGCCTCGACCGCCGGGACAGGGGCAGAGATACGCAGTATTTT.

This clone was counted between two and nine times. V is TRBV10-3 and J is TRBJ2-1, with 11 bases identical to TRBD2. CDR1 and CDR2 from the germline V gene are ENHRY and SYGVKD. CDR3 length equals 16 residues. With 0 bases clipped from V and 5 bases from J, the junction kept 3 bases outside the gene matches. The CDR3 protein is CAISESIAGGHNEQFF. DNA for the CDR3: TGTGCCATCAGTGAGTCGATAGCGGGAGGGCACAATGAGCAGTTCTTC.

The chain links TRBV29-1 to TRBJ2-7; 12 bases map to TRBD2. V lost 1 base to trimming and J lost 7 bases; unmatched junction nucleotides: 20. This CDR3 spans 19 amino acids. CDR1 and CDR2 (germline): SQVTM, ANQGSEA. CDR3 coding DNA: TGCAGCGTTGAAGTTCCAAGCTCGAGGACTAGCGGGAACTACTGGGAGCAGTACTTC. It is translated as CSVEVPSSRTSGNYWEQYF.

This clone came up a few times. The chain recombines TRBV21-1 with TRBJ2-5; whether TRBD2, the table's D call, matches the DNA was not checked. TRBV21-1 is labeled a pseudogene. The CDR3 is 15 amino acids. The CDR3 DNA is TGTGCCAGCAGCATCGGGGGTCAGTGGGGAGAGACCCAGTACTTC. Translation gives CASSIGGQWGETQYF.

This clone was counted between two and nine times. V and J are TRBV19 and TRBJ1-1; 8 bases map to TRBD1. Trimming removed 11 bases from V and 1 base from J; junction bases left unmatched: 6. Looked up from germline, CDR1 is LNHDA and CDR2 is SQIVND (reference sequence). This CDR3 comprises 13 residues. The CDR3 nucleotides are TGTGCCGTCAACAGGGGGGCGAACACTGAAGCTTTCTTT. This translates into CAVNRGANTEAFF.

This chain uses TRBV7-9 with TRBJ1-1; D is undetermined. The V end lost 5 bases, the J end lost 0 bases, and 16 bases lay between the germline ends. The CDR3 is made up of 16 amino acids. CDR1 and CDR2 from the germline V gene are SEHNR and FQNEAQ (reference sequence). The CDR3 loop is CASSEGGWELNTEAFF. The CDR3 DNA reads TGTGCCAGCAGCGAGGGTGGGTGGGAATTGAACACTGAAGCTTTCTTT.

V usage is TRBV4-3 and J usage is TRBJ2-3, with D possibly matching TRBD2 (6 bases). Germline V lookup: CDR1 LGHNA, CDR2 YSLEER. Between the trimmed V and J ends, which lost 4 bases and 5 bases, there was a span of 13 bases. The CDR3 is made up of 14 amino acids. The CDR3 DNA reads TGCGCCAGCAGCCCGGGACTGCACCAAGATACGCAGTATTTT. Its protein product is CASSPGLHQDTQYF.

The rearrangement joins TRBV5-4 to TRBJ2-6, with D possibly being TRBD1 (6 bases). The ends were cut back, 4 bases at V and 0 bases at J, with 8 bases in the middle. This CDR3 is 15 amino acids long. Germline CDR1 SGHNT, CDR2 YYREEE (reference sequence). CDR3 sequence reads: CASSPDSSGANVLTF. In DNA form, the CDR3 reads TGTGCCAGCAGCCCGGACAGCTCTGGGGCCAACGTCCTGACTTTC.

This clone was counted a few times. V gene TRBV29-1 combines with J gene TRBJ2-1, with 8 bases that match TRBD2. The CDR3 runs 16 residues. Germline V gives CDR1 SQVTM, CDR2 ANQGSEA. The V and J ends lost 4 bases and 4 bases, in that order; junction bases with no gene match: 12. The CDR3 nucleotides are TGCAGCGTTGTAGGGCTAGCGGGCGGAATTTACAATGAGCAGTTCTTC. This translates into CSVVGLAGGIYNEQFF.